This TCR beta chain was documented in a study of T cells and copy number aberrations in small-cell lung cancer. A grid approach was used to sample three regions from each formalin-fixed paraffin-embedded tumor block. Data came from immunoSEQ multiplex PCR; TCRdb stores just in-frame clones and leaves some out. The sample has thousands of clones, around 69% seen once; the top ten hold 8.5% to 10%. V shed 6 bases and J 6 bases; nucleotides not matched to a gene: 11. The CDR3 spans 16 residues. Germline assignment: CDR1 MNHEY and CDR2 SMNVEV (reference sequence). The chain combines TRBV27 with TRBJ2-1; TRBD1 matches 10 bases. The receptor's source is a man aged 45-60 years with small cell lung cancer. Material: tumor tissue. In nucleotides, the CDR3 is TGTGCCAGCAGACCAATTAGACAGGGGGCAGTCAATGAGCAGTTCTTC. Translating gives CASRPIRQGAVNEQFF.